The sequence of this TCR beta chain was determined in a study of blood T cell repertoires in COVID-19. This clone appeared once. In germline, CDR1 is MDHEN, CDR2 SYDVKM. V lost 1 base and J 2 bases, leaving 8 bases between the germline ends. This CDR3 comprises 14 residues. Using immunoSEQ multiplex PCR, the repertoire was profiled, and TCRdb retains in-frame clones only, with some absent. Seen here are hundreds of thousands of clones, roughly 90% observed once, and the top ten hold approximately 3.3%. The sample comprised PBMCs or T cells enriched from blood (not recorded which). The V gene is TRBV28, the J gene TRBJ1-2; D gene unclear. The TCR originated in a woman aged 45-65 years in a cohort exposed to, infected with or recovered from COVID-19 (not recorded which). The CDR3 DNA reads TGTGCCAGCAGTTTATTCGAGTCAAACTATGGCTACACCTTC. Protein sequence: CASSLFESNYGYTF.